The rows below give T cell receptor beta chains drawn from one sample of a study of chemoradiotherapy in HPV16-positive cancers. Assay: immunoSEQ multiplex PCR; the TCRdb copy retains only in-frame clones and omits some. In the table there are 9,500 or so clones, about 74% of which are singletons. The sample was taken from a patient who underwent chemoradiotherapy. The receptors come from a human donor with HPV-associated anogenital cancer. Both conserved end residues are part of each CDR3. D genes are given only for firm matches. Clone size is given for some rows only: seen once, a few or many times, or a class if the clone is expanded.

clone_size j_call d_call v_call cdr3_nt cdr3_aa
few TRBJ2-7 NA TRBV4-1 TGCGCCAGCAGCCATCCCCTCGGGCAGGGAGACTACGAGCAGTACTTC CASSHPLGQGDYEQYF
few TRBJ2-1 NA TRBV6-4 TGTGCCAGCAGTACCTTACCCGAGGGTGAGCAGTTCTTC CASSTLPEGEQFF
NA TRBJ2-3 NA TRBV6-4 TGTGCCAGCAGTGGGGACAGCACAGATACGCAGTATTTT CASSGDSTDTQYF
NA TRBJ2-5 NA TRBV5-4 TGTGCCAGCAGCTTGGAGTTTTCGGGACAAAGACAAGAGACCCAGTACTTC CASSLEFSGQRQETQYF
few TRBJ2-7 NA TRBV27 TGTGCCAGCAGTGGCGACTACGAGCAGTACTTC CASSGDYEQYF
NA TRBJ2-5 NA TRBV2 TGTGCCAGCGCCTCGTCCAAAGAGACCCAGTACTTC CASASSKETQYF
NA TRBJ2-7 TRBD1 TRBV11-2 TGTGCCAGCAGCTTGGGGCCGGGACAGGGAACCTACGAGCAGTACTTC CASSLGPGQGTYEQYF
NA TRBJ1-5 NA TRBV19 TGTGCCAGTAGCGGGACACTCGGCAATCAGCCCCAGCATTTT CASSGTLGNQPQHF
few TRBJ2-7 TRBD2 TRBV2 TGTGCCAGCAAACTAGCGGGAGCCCTCCCCTTC CASKLAGALPF
NA TRBJ2-4 TRBD2 TRBV30 TGTGCCTGGACTAGCGGGTGGGCCAAAAACATTCAGTACTTC CAWTSGWAKNIQYF
few TRBJ2-7 NA TRBV29-1 TGCAGCGTTGTTTACAGGATCTCCTACGAGCAGTACTTC CSVVYRISYEQYF
NA TRBJ2-2 TRBD2 TRBV29-1 TGCAGCGCATTCGGGGGGGGACTAGCGGGAGAAACCGGGGAGCTGTTTTTT CSAFGGGLAGETGELFF
NA TRBJ2-7 TRBD2 TRBV5-8 TGTGCCAGCAGCTTGTTGTCTTTTAGCGGGGCAATCTACGAGCAGTACTTC CASSLLSFSGAIYEQYF
NA TRBJ2-1 TRBD2 TRBV4-3 TGCGCCAGCAGCCGGGGGACTAGCGGGAGTTTGGATGAGCAGTTCTTC CASSRGTSGSLDEQFF
NA TRBJ2-3 NA TRBV21-1 TGTGCCAGCAGCAAAGCTCGGAAATGCACAGATACGCAGTATTTT CASSKARKCTDTQYF
NA TRBJ2-2 TRBD1 TRBV7-9 TGTGCCAGCAGCCCGGGACAGGGGGACACCGGGGAGCTGTTTTTT CASSPGQGDTGELFF
NA TRBJ2-2 NA TRBV30 TGTGCCTGGAGGACCGTTCGGGGGATCGGGGAGCTGTTTTTT CAWRTVRGIGELFF
NA TRBJ1-3 NA TRBV28 TGTGCCAGCAGTCCCCAAACCCTGACAGGCTTCCGAGGAAACACCATATATTTT CASSPQTLTGFRGNTIYF
NA TRBJ2-1 TRBD2 TRBV5-1 TGCGCCAGCAGCTCGACTAGCATCAATGAGCAGTTCTTC CASSSTSINEQFF
NA TRBJ2-5 TRBD1 TRBV30 TGTGCCTGGGGACAGGGGACGAAGACCCAGTACTTC CAWGQGTKTQYF
once TRBJ1-1 NA TRBV6-1 TGTGCCAGCAGTGAAGGGGGGCACACTGAAGCTTTCTTT CASSEGGHTEAFF
few TRBJ2-7 NA TRBV6-5 TGTGCCAGCAGTAGGGCCGTGACCTACGAGCAGTACTTC CASSRAVTYEQYF
once TRBJ1-1 NA TRBV27 TGTGCCAGCAGTTTTCTGTGGAGGAACACTGAAGCTTTCTTT CASSFLWRNTEAFF
few TRBJ2-7 NA TRBV7-9 TGTGCCAGCAGCTCACTAGTTTACGAGCAGTACTTC CASSSLVYEQYF
NA TRBJ1-1 TRBD1 TRBV6-7 TGTGCCAGCAGTCCTCGGACAGGGAGCAACACTGAAGCTTTCTTT CASSPRTGSNTEAFF
medium-sized TRBJ2-2 NA TRBV6-4 TGTGCCAGCAGTGACAGGGGCACCGGGGAGCTGTTTTTT CASSDRGTGELFF
NA TRBJ2-1 NA TRBV6-1 TGTGCCAGCACGCCAGGGACTGGAGCCTACAATGAGCAGTTCTTC CASTPGTGAYNEQFF
NA TRBJ1-1 TRBD1 TRBV19 TGTGCCAGTAGTAGGGGCCGGGACAGAACTGAAGCTTTCTTT CASSRGRDRTEAFF
NA TRBJ2-2 NA TRBV4-3 TGCGCCAGCAGCCAATTCGCGGGAACCGGGGAGCTGTTTTTT CASSQFAGTGELFF
NA TRBJ2-2 NA TRBV9 TGTGCCAGCAGCGTAGGTTTCGGCAGACAGAACACCGGGGAGCTGTTTTTT CASSVGFGRQNTGELFF
NA TRBJ2-1 NA TRBV29-1 TGCAGCGTTGAGGATGCGGAGGGGCTCCCTAGTGAGCAGTTCTTC CSVEDAEGLPSEQFF
once TRBJ2-1 NA TRBV7-2 TGTGCCAGCAGCTTAGCGCTAGGAGGGAATGAGCAGTTCTTC CASSLALGGNEQFF
once TRBJ2-3 NA TRBV19 TGTGCCAGTAGTATACAACAGACAGATACGCAGTATTTT CASSIQQTDTQYF
once TRBJ2-7 NA TRBV10-1 TGCGCCAGCAGTGAGTCGGAGGACAATTCCTACGAGCAGTACTTC CASSESEDNSYEQYF
few TRBJ2-2 TRBD1 TRBV5-1 TGCGCCAGCAGCAAGACAGGGGGCGGAACCGGGGAGCTGTTTTTT CASSKTGGGTGELFF
NA TRBJ2-4 NA TRBV28 TGTGCCAGCAGTCCAGGACAGGTTCTCTTTACTAGCAGCAAAAACATTCAGTACTTC CASSPGQVLFTSSKNIQYF
NA TRBJ1-1 NA TRBV19 TGTGCCAGTAGTCCCCATAGGGACACTGAAGCTTTCTTT CASSPHRDTEAFF
NA TRBJ2-7 NA TRBV4-3 TGCGCCAGCAGCCAAGATTTAGAGGGCCCGAGAGAGCAGTACTTC CASSQDLEGPREQYF
NA TRBJ2-3 NA TRBV6-5 TGTGCCAGCAGTTACTCGGGTCAGGGTGGGGATACGCAGTATTTT CASSYSGQGGDTQYF
NA TRBJ2-7 TRBD1 TRBV6-1 TGTGCCAGCAGTGCAGTCTTGGGACAGGCCTCCTACGAGCAGTACTTC CASSAVLGQASYEQYF
NA TRBJ2-7 NA TRBV18 TGTGCCAGCTCACTCAGGCGTGAGGGAGATCTCTCCTACGAGCAGTACTTC CASSLRREGDLSYEQYF
NA TRBJ2-5 NA TRBV7-8 TGTGCCAGCAGCCTCCAGACCGGAGGAGAGACCCAGTACTTC CASSLQTGGETQYF
NA TRBJ1-4 NA TRBV5-8 TGTGCCAGCAGCAGCGCCCCGATTGATGAAAAACTGTTTTTT CASSSAPIDEKLFF
NA TRBJ2-7 NA TRBV28 TGTGCCAGCAGTCTGGAGCTGGAGCAGTACTTC CASSLELEQYF
NA TRBJ2-2 NA TRBV10-2 TGCGCCAGCAGTCCCGGGACGGGGGTCACCGGGGAGCTGTTTTTT CASSPGTGVTGELFF
NA TRBJ2-7 TRBD1 TRBV7-2 TGTGCCAGCAGCTTCCAGGGACAGGGACGTTACGAGCAGTACTTC CASSFQGQGRYEQYF
NA TRBJ2-1 NA TRBV19 TGTGCCAGTAGTATAAGGGGGGCGAGAAGGAGCTCCTACAATGAGCAGTTCTTC CASSIRGARRSSYNEQFF
NA TRBJ2-2 NA TRBV6-4 TGTGCCAGCAGTGACACAGACACCGGGGAGCTGTTTTTT CASSDTDTGELFF
NA TRBJ1-1 TRBD1 TRBV10-3 TGTGCCATCAGTGCCGGGACAGAAAACACTGAAGCTTTCTTT CAISAGTENTEAFF
NA TRBJ1-1 NA TRBV9 TGTGCCAGCAGCGTAGGTCCAGACACTGAAGCTTTCTTT CASSVGPDTEAFF
NA TRBJ2-2 TRBD1 TRBV7-8 TGTGCCAGCAGCACCTTCTGGACAGGGGCGAACGGGGAGCTGTTTTTT CASSTFWTGANGELFF
NA TRBJ2-7 NA TRBV7-2 TGTGCCAGCAGCCTACATCCGCGGGTGGGCTCCTACGAGCAGTACTTC CASSLHPRVGSYEQYF
NA TRBJ2-6 NA TRBV4-2 TGTGCCAGCAGCCAAGAAGCGGGCTCTGGGGCCAACGTCCTGACTTTC CASSQEAGSGANVLTF
NA TRBJ2-6 TRBD1 TRBV5-1 TGCGCCAGCAGCTCACCGGGACAGGGCCAGCCGGGACACTCTGGGGCCAACGTCCTGACTTTC CASSSPGQGQPGHSGANVLTF
few TRBJ2-3 TRBD2 TRBV6-1 TGTGCCAGCAGTGAACCGCCGGGGGGTACAGATACGCAGTATTTT CASSEPPGGTDTQYF